Listed here is a single TCR beta chain. This entry belongs to a study of Graves' ophthalmopathy and Graves' hyperthyroidism. Scientists amplified the TCR beta CDR3 regions from RNA transcripts. HTBI primers were used in a first-round RT-PCR, which preceded a second-round multiplex PCR. TCRdb used MiXCR to reprocess the multiplex PCR reads, holding one entry per CDR3 protein. The sample consists of hundreds of thousands of distinct CDR3 sequences, 20% to 25% of them appearing once. With 3 bases clipped from V and 2 bases from J, the junction kept 7 bases outside the gene matches. The length of the CDR3 is 15 residues.

The specimen was peripheral blood. The clonotype was recovered from a woman younger than 30 with stable Graves' hyperthyroidism. The chain joins TRBV12-3 or TRBV12-4 to TRBJ2-7, with 7 bases lining up with TRBD1. The CDR3, as DNA: TGTGCCAGCAGTTTCGGGACAGATGACCCCTACGAGCAGTACTTC. It yields the protein CASSFGTDDPYEQYF.